The 23 T cell receptor beta chains below were found in one sample sequenced in a study of T cells after yellow fever vaccination. TCRdb passed the 5' RACE reads through MiXCR, listing each CDR3 protein once. The sample has about 300,000 distinct CDR3 sequences, around 6.8% seen once. Sequencing used PBMCs, obtained more than 40 days after the first yellow fever vaccination. The receptors originated from a young man who received the YFV17D yellow fever vaccine.

This clonotype has ten or more counts. The chain couples TRBV29-1 to TRBJ1-3; D may be TRBD1 (5 bases). V dropped 4 bases and J dropped 4 bases, with 14 bases sitting between them. Germline V gene sequence: CDR1 SQVTM, CDR2 ANQGSEA. The CDR3 contains 14 residues. CDR3 region: CSVADPGQGNTIYF. CDR3 in DNA: TGCAGCGTTGCAGACCCAGGGCAAGGAAACACCATATATTTT.

This clonotype occurred a few times. The chain couples TRBV7-9 to TRBJ1-1; TRBD1 might be the D (6 bases). V was pared by 5 bases and J by 4 bases, with 23 bases between. The CDR3 consists of 17 residues. Germline lookup yields CDR1 SEHNR and CDR2 FQNEAQ (reference sequence). DNA of the CDR3: TGTGCCAGCAGCCAGACCCTAGGCAGGGGCGCGGGCACTGAAGCTTTCTTT. Translated, it gives CASSQTLGRGAGTEAFF. Full variable domain (remainder filled in from reference TRBV7-9 and TRBJ1-1): DTGVSQNPRHKITKRGQNVTFRCDPISEHNRLYWYRQTLGQGPEFLTYFQNEAQLEKSRLLSDRFSAERPKGSFSTLEIQRTEQGDSAMYLCASSQTLGRGAGTEAFFGQGTRLTVV.

This clonotype was counted between two and nine times. The V and J genes are TRBV29-1 and TRBJ2-5, with 8 bases aligning to TRBD2. Trimming removed 7 bases from V and 3 bases from J; junction bases left unmatched: 10. The CDR3 consists of 14 residues. Germline V gene data show CDR1 as SQVTM and CDR2 as ANQGSEA. The CDR3 loop reads CSAPLRGGEETQYF. CDR3 sequence (DNA): TGCAGCGCTCCCCTCCGGGGGGGGGAAGAGACCCAGTACTTC. The variable domain in full, completed from reference TRBV29-1 and TRBJ2-5, reads SAVISQKPSRDICQRGTSLTIQCQVDSQVTMMFWYRQQPGQSLTLIATANQGSEATYESGFVIDKFPISRPNLTFSTLTVSNMSPEDSSIYLCSAPLRGGEETQYFGPGTRLLVL.

This clonotype was detected a few times. The rearrangement joins TRBV2 to TRBJ2-7, with D tentatively TRBD2 (5 bases). The CDR3 consists of 13 residues. CDR1 and CDR2 from the germline V gene are SNHLY and FYNNEI. Trimming stripped 8 bases from V and 4 bases from J, with 15 bases between. The CDR3 spells CASSRSRTYEQYV. CDR3 DNA: TGTGCCAGCTCGCGGAGCCGGACTTACGAGCAGTACGTC.

J is TRBJ2-3 and V is TRBV6-5; D not resolved. Per germline, CDR1 MNHEY and CDR2 SVGAGI. Trimming took 3 bases from V and 2 from J, leaving 12 bases between them. The CDR3 is 15 residues long. The CDR3 coding sequence is TGTGCCAGCAGTTATCTAGGTTTTCCCACAGATACGCAGTATTTT. This sequence encodes CASSYLGFPTDTQYF.

This clonotype was counted between two and nine times. The chain employs TRBV7-8 and TRBJ2-6, with a possible D match to TRBD1 (6 bases). Germline V gene data show CDR1 as SGHVS and CDR2 as FQNEAQ. Trimming took off 3 bases at V and 1 base at J, with 13 bases between the two ends. This CDR3 comprises 17 residues. The CDR3 here is CASSFYRVLSGANVLTF. CDR3 nucleotide sequence: TGTGCCAGCAGCTTCTACAGGGTGTTATCTGGGGCCAACGTCCTGACTTTC.

The chain has TRBV7-9 and TRBJ2-5, with D possibly being TRBD1 or TRBD2 (6 bases each). V was cut by 4 bases and J by 1 base, with 16 bases left in between. The CDR3 contains 16 residues. Germline V CDR1 and CDR2: SEHNR, FQNEAQ (reference sequence). The CDR3 loop reads CASSSGAEGFQETQYF. DNA for the CDR3: TGTGCCAGCAGCTCGGGGGCAGAGGGTTTCCAAGAGACCCAGTACTTC.

This clonotype was counted a few times. The V and J genes are TRBV18 and TRBJ1-4, with 7 bases fitting TRBD1. Germline V gives CDR1 KGHSH, CDR2 LQKENI. V lost 2 bases to trimming and J lost 12 bases; unmatched junction nucleotides: 6. The CDR3 runs 13 residues. Here the CDR3 DNA reads TGTGCCAGCTCACCATCGAGGCAGGGGGAACTGTTTTTT. Translated: CASSPSRQGELFF.

The chain employs TRBV29-1 and TRBJ2-3, with 10 bases aligning to TRBD2. V trimming: 6 bases; J trimming: 6 bases; junction bases outside the gene matches: 9. Germline CDR1 SQVTM, CDR2 ANQGSEA. The CDR3 loop spans 14 amino acids. As DNA, the CDR3 is TGCAGCGTGGGTAGCGGGGGGACCAGGGATACGCAGTATTTT. Its translation is CSVGSGGTRDTQYF.

This clonotype has just a few counts. The chain employs TRBV25-1 and TRBJ2-1; a weak D match, TRBD2 (5 bases). Trimming removed 2 bases at V and 8 bases at J, with 22 bases between. This CDR3 region has 17 residues. Germline V gives CDR1 MGHDK, CDR2 SYGVNS. CDR3 sequence: CASSEDLPGITWDEQFF. The CDR3 DNA follows: TGTGCCAGCAGTGAAGATCTCCCCGGGATTACATGGGATGAGCAGTTCTTC.

This clonotype was found a few times. The chain is built from TRBV6-6 and TRBJ2-3; D unresolved. The V end was cut by 3 bases, the J end by 7 bases, with 11 bases between. Germline CDR1 MNHNY, CDR2 SVGAGI (reference sequence). The CDR3 has 13 amino acids. DNA for the CDR3: TGTGCCAGCAGTTATGACCCCTCAAATACGCAGTATTTT. Amino acids: CASSYDPSNTQYF.

This clonotype has just a few counts. The J gene is TRBJ2-1, the V gene TRBV6-4; 10 positions match TRBD2. Germline lookup yields CDR1 MRHNA and CDR2 SNTAGT. With V trimmed by 0 bases and J by 4 bases, 3 bases remained unmatched. The CDR3 consists of 16 residues. The CDR3, as DNA: TGTGCCAGCAGTGACTCGAGCGGGGGGGCTTACAATGAGCAGTTCTTC. This codes for CASSDSSGGAYNEQFF.

This clonotype was counted a few times. The chain has TRBV7-2 and TRBJ1-2; D call uncertain. Germline lookup yields CDR1 SGHTA and CDR2 FQGNSA. The CDR3 spans 15 residues. V lost 5 bases, J lost 4 bases, and 17 bases lay in between. DNA for the CDR3: TGTGCCAGCAGCGATACCCCGCGGGTGGGCTATGGCTACACCTTC. Translating gives CASSDTPRVGYGYTF.

A few counts support this clonotype. The chain carries TRBV5-1 and TRBJ2-1; no clear D. CDR1 and CDR2 (germline): SGHRS, YFSETQ. This CDR3 has 14 amino acids. V shed 2 bases and J shed 9 bases, with 15 bases lying between them. DNA of the CDR3: TGCGCCAGCAGCTTCGACTTTGCCGTTAGTGAGCAGTTCTTC. It specifies CASSFDFAVSEQFF. The variable domain in full, completed from reference TRBV5-1 and TRBJ2-1, reads KAGVTQTPRYLIKTRGQQVTLSCSPISGHRSVSWYQQTPGQGLQFLFEYFSETQRNKGNFPGRFSGRQFSNSRSEMNVSTLELGDSALYLCASSFDFAVSEQFFGPGTRLTVL.

The chain employs TRBV5-1 and TRBJ1-3, with D tentatively TRBD1 (6 bases). Per the germline V gene, CDR1 is SGHRS and CDR2 is YFSETQ. With 4 bases removed from V and 0 bases from J, the gap between germline ends came to 14 bases. The CDR3 is 16 amino acids. CDR3 bases: TGCGCCAGCAGCCCTATACAGGGTAGCTCTGGAAACACCATATATTTT. It encodes CASSPIQGSSGNTIYF. The full variable domain, in which reference TRBV5-1 and TRBJ1-3 provide the parts outside the CDR3, is KAGVTQTPRYLIKTRGQQVTLSCSPISGHRSVSWYQQTPGQGLQFLFEYFSETQRNKGNFPGRFSGRQFSNSRSEMNVSTLELGDSALYLCASSPIQGSSGNTIYFGEGSWLTVV.

This clonotype showed up just a few times. The genes are TRBV29-1 and TRBJ2-3; D may be TRBD2 (7 bases). V lost 1 base to trimming and J lost 0 bases, with 11 bases between them. The germline gives CDR1 SQVTM, CDR2 ANQGSEA. This CDR3 has 15 amino acids. CDR3 DNA: TGCAGCGTTGAAGTGGCGGGGGCTAGCACAGATACGCAGTATTTT. Its protein product is CSVEVAGASTDTQYF.

The DNA of the CDR3 is TGTGCCAGCAGCTTAGCTCGGGGGGGGGACAATGAGCAGTTCTTC. This translates into CASSLARGGDNEQFF. V usage is TRBV7-2 and J usage is TRBJ2-1, with 8 nucleotides matching TRBD2. V lost 0 bases to trimming and J lost 5 bases; unmatched junction nucleotides: 3. This CDR3 is 15 amino acids long. Germline CDR1 and CDR2: SGHTA and FQGNSA.

This clonotype was recorded at least ten times. The chain couples TRBV9 to TRBJ1-2, with 7 positions matching TRBD1. The length of the CDR3 is 15 residues. Germline V lookup: CDR1 SGDLS, CDR2 YYNGEE. J gave up 1 base and V 4 bases, and 7 bases lay outside the gene matches. This CDR3 is CASSSGDRNNYGYTF. CDR3 coding DNA: TGTGCCAGCAGCTCCGGGGACAGAAATAACTATGGCTACACCTTC.

This clonotype was detected ten times or more. This chain uses TRBV4-1 with TRBJ1-2, with D perhaps TRBD1 (5 bases). This CDR3 spans 15 amino acids. The V gene's germline CDR1 is MGHRA and CDR2 YSYEKL. V shed 1 base and J shed 3 bases, with 12 bases lying between them. In nucleotides, the CDR3 is TGCGCCAGCAGCCAAGCGGACATCCCACACTATGGCTACACCTTC. Amino acid sequence: CASSQADIPHYGYTF.

This clonotype was counted only a few times. For the CDR3, the DNA is TGTGCCAGCAGCTTCAAGTCTACTAGCGGGGGGCCGGGGAGCGCAGATACGCAGTATTTT. The encoded protein is CASSFKSTSGGPGSADTQYF. V usage is TRBV5-4 and J usage is TRBJ2-3; 12 positions match TRBD2. Per germline, CDR1 SGHNT and CDR2 YYREEE (reference sequence). V shed 2 bases and J 4 bases; nucleotides not matched to a gene: 17. The CDR3 has 20 residues.

J is TRBJ2-1 and V is TRBV20-1, with 8 bases lining up with TRBD2. The CDR3 has 15 residues. Germline V gene lookup returns CDR1 DFQATT and CDR2 SNEGSKA (reference sequence). The trim removed 0 bases at V and 4 bases at J, leaving 5 bases unmatched. This CDR3 is CSARDRRGGYNEQFF. Here the CDR3 DNA reads TGCAGTGCTAGAGACCGACGCGGGGGGTACAATGAGCAGTTCTTC.

The chain combines TRBV5-1 with TRBJ2-3; D is unresolved. The CDR3 spans 16 residues. Germline CDR1 reads SGHRS; CDR2 reads YFSETQ. The ends were cut back, 4 bases at V and 0 bases at J, with 15 bases in the middle. The CDR3 DNA reads as TGCGCCAGCAGCCCTGGTGAGGTGACTAGCACAGATACGCAGTATTTT. The encoded protein is CASSPGEVTSTDTQYF.

The rearrangement links TRBV24-1 to TRBJ1-5; 8 bases agree with TRBD1. Germline V gene data show CDR1 as KGHDR and CDR2 as SFDVKD. V trimming: 8 bases; J trimming: 7 bases; junction bases outside the gene matches: 9. CDR3 length: 14 residues. The CDR3 coding sequence is TGTGCCACCACGCAAGCGACAGGGGTCCAGCCCCAGCATTTT. Amino acids: CATTQATGVQPQHF.